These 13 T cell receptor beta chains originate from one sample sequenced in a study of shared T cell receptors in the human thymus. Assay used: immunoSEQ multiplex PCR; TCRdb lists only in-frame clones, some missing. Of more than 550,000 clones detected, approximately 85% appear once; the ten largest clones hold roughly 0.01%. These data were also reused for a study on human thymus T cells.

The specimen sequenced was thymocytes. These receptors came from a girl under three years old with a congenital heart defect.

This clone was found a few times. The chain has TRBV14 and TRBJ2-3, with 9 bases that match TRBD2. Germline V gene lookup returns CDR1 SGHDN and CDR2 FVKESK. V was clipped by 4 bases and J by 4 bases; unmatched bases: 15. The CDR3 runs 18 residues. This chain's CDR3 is CASSPGSTRTSEADTQYF. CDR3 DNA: TGTGCCAGCAGCCCAGGGTCCACCCGGACTAGCGAGGCAGATACGCAGTATTTT.

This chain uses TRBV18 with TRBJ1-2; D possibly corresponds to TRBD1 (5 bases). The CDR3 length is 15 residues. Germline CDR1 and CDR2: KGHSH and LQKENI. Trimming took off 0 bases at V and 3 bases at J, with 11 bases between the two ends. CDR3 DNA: TGTGCCAGCTCACCACCTTGGCCGGGGGACTATGGCTACACCTTC. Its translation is CASSPPWPGDYGYTF.

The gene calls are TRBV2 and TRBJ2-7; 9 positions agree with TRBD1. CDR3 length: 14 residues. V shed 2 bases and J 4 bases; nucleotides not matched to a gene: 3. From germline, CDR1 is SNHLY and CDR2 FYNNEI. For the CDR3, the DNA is TGTGCCAGCAGTGAACGGACAGGGGTGTACGAGCAGTACTTC. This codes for CASSERTGVYEQYF.

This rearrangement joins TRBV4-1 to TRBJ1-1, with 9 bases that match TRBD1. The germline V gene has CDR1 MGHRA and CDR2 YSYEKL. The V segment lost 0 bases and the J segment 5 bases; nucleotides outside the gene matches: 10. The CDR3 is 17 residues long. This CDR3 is CASSQETTGGRWTEAFF. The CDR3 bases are TGCGCCAGCAGCCAAGAGACGACAGGGGGTCGTTGGACTGAAGCTTTCTTT.

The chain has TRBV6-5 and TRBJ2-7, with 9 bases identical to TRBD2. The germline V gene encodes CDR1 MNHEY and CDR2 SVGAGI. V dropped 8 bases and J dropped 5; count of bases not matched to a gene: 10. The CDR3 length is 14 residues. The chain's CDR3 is CASRMGLAFNEQYF. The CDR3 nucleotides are TGTGCCAGCCGTATGGGACTAGCTTTCAACGAGCAGTACTTC.

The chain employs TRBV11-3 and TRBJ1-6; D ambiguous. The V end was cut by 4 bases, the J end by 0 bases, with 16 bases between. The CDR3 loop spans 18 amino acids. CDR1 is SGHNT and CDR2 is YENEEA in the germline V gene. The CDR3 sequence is CASSSAANHSSYNSPLHF. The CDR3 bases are TGTGCCAGCAGCTCGGCCGCGAACCACAGCTCCTATAATTCACCCCTCCACTTT.

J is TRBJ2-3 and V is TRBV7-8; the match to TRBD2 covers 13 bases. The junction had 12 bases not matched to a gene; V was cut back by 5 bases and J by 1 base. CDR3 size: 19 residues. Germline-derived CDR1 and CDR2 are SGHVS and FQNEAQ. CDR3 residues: CASSPKGTSGASGTDTQYF. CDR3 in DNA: TGTGCCAGCAGCCCAAAGGGGACTAGCGGGGCATCGGGCACAGATACGCAGTATTTT.

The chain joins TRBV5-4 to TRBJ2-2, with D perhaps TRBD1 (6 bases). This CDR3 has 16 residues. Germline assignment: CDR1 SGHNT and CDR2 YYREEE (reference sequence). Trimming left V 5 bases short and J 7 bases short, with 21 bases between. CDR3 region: CASSSTGLPFRGELFF. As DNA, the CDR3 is TGTGCCAGCAGTTCTACAGGGCTTCCTTTCCGCGGGGAGCTGTTTTTT.

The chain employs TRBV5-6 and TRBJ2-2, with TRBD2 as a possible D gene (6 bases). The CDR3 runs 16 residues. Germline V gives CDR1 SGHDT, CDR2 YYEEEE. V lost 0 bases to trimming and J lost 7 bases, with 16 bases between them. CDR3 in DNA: TGTGCCAGCAGCTTGGGATCGGGGGAGTTGGACGGGGAGCTGTTTTTT. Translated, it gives CASSLGSGELDGELFF.

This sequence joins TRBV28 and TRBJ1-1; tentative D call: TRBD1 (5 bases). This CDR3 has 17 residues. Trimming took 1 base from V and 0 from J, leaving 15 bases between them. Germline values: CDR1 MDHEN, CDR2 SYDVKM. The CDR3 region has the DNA TGTGCCAGCAGTTTATTCCCCTCTGGACACTTGAACACTGAAGCTTTCTTT. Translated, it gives CASSLFPSGHLNTEAFF.

CDR3 amino acids: CASSGSDRVNEKLFF. DNA of the CDR3: TGTGCCAGCAGTGGGTCGGACAGGGTAAATGAAAAACTGTTTTTT. V is TRBV25-1 and J is TRBJ1-4, with TRBD1 matching 8 bases. Trimming cost V 4 bases and J 5 bases; bases outside gene matches: 6. From germline, CDR1 is MGHDK and CDR2 SYGVNS. The CDR3 runs 15 residues.

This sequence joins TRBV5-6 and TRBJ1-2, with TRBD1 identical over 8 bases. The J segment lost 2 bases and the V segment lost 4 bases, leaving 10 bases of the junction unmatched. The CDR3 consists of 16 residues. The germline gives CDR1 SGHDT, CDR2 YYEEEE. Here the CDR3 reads CASSVAGQGLNYGYTF. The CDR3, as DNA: TGTGCCAGCAGCGTGGCCGGACAGGGCCTAAACTATGGCTACACCTTC.

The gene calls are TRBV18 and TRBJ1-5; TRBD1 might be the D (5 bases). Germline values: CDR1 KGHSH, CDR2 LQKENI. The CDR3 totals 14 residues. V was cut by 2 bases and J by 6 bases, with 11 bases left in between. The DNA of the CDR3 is TGTGCCAGCTCACCAGCAGGGAAGGGTCAGCCCCAGCATTTT. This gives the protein CASSPAGKGQPQHF. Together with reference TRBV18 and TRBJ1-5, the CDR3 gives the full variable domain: NAGVMQNPRHLVRRRGQEARLRCSPMKGHSHVYWYRQLPEEGLKFMVYLQKENIIDESGMPKERFSAEFPKEGPSILRIQQVVRGDSAAYFCASSPAGKGQPQHFGDGTRLSIL.